The next 10 T cell receptor beta chains were all read from a single sample in a study of T cells in Graves' hyperthyroidism and ophthalmopathy. Using RNA transcripts as the source, TCR beta CDR3 regions were amplified. Primed by the HTBI set, a first-round RT-PCR was run on the TCR CDR3. TCRdb ran MiXCR on the multiplex PCR reads and lists one entry per CDR3 protein. The table has approximately 600,000 distinct CDR3 sequences, roughly 15% seen once. The sample was blood. All receptors derive from a woman in her thirties or forties with Graves' ophthalmopathy.

This clonotype occurred many times. The rearrangement links TRBV29-1 to TRBJ2-7, with no clear D. Per the germline V gene, CDR1 is SQVTM and CDR2 is ANQGSEA. Trimming took off 0 bases at V and 1 base at J, with 7 bases between the two ends. This CDR3 region has 13 residues. CDR3 bases: TGCAGCGTTGAAGATCGTAGTTCCTACGAGCAGTACTTC. Translating it yields CSVEDRSSYEQYF.

With regard to this clonotype: This may be a read error, as it is one base from a much larger clone. The V call is TRBV5-1, the J call TRBJ2-2; 8 positions agree with TRBD2. In germline, CDR1 is SGHRS, CDR2 YFSETQ. The CDR3 is 16 residues long. CDR3 residues: CASSRLSGRGTGGLFF. The CDR3 nucleotides read TGCGCCAGCAGCCGACTCAGCGGGAGAGGAACCGGGGGGCTGTTTTTT.

This clonotype was detected many times. The chain is built from TRBV5-1 and TRBJ2-2; 7 bases align to TRBD1. Germline loops: CDR1 SGHRS, CDR2 YFSETQ. The CDR3 consists of 15 residues. J was trimmed by 6 bases and V by 4 bases; bases with no gene match: 9. The CDR3 loop reads CASSLTTGFAGELFF. The CDR3 coding sequence is TGCGCCAGCAGCCTAACGACAGGGTTCGCCGGGGAGCTGTTTTTT. Combining the CDR3 with reference TRBV5-1 and TRBJ2-2 gives the whole variable domain KAGVTQTPRYLIKTRGQQVTLSCSPISGHRSVSWYQQTPGQGLQFLFEYFSETQRNKGNFPGRFSGRQFSNSRSEMNVSTLELGDSALYLCASSLTTGFAGELFFGEGSRLTVL.

This clonotype was counted ten times or more. The rearrangement joins TRBV6-2 or TRBV6-3 to TRBJ2-7; 14 bases agree with TRBD2. This CDR3 has 19 amino acids. V lost 1 base, J lost 3 bases, and 11 bases stayed unmatched. Looked up from germline, CDR1 is MNHEY and CDR2 is SVGEGT. The chain's CDR3 is CASSYLGLAGVSANYEQYF. CDR3 DNA: TGTGCCAGCAGTTACTTGGGACTAGCGGGAGTTTCGGCCAACTACGAGCAGTACTTC.

This clonotype appeared many times. J is TRBJ2-7 and V is TRBV20-1; tentative D call: TRBD1 (6 bases). CDR1 and CDR2 from the germline V gene are DFQATT and SNEGSKA (reference sequence). This CDR3 spans 15 amino acids. V shed 3 bases and J shed 1 base, with 16 bases lying between them. The DNA of the CDR3 is TGCAGTGCTAGCGTTGGGGGCGGAAGGTCCTACGAGCAGTACTTC. Translating it yields CSASVGGGRSYEQYF.

There are many counts of this clonotype. The chain employs TRBV7-9 and TRBJ1-4; D gene uncertain. Per the germline V gene, CDR1 is SEHNR and CDR2 is FQNEAQ (reference sequence). The V gene lost 5 bases and the J gene lost 3 bases, with 4 bases spanning the gap. The CDR3 has 12 residues. CDR3 loop: CASSPPNEKLFF. CDR3 nucleotide sequence: TGTGCCAGCAGCCCACCTAATGAAAAACTGTTTTTT.

Many counts were recorded for this clonotype. The V and J genes are TRBV11-2 and TRBJ2-7; TRBD2 matches 7 bases. Germline assignment: CDR1 SGHAT and CDR2 FQNNGV. V lost 4 bases and J lost 2; bases outside the gene matches: 8. The CDR3 loop spans 15 amino acids. The CDR3 DNA reads as TGTGCCAGCAGCTATGATGGCGGGAGCACCTACGAGCAGTACTTC. Its protein is CASSYDGGSTYEQYF.

This clonotype has just a few counts. The chain has TRBV24-1 and TRBJ2-2; D may be TRBD2 (5 bases). V gave up 7 bases and J gave up 2 bases, with 7 bases separating them. Per the germline V gene, CDR1 is KGHDR and CDR2 is SFDVKD. CDR3 length: 13 residues. The CDR3 loop reads CATRGRNTGELFF. The CDR3 DNA reads as TGTGCCACCAGAGGGAGAAACACCGGGGAGCTGTTTTTT.

The sample holds many counts of this clonotype. The V gene is TRBV12-3 or TRBV12-4, the J gene TRBJ1-5; D possibly corresponds to TRBD1 (5 bases). This CDR3 contains 16 residues. The V gene lost 4 bases and the J gene lost 1 base, with 14 bases spanning the gap. CDR3: CASSYGTGGSNQPQHF. CDR3 DNA: TGTGCCAGCAGTTACGGGACCGGGGGGAGCAATCAGCCCCAGCATTTT.

Many counts were recorded for this clonotype. The chain couples TRBV6-2 or TRBV6-3 to TRBJ2-4; D not resolved. Trimming left V 0 bases short and J 8 bases short, with 8 bases between. The germline V gene has CDR1 MNHEY and CDR2 SVGEGT. The CDR3 contains 13 residues. DNA of the CDR3: TGTGCCAGCAGTTACTCGAAGGGCCACATTCAGTACTTC. This translates into CASSYSKGHIQYF.